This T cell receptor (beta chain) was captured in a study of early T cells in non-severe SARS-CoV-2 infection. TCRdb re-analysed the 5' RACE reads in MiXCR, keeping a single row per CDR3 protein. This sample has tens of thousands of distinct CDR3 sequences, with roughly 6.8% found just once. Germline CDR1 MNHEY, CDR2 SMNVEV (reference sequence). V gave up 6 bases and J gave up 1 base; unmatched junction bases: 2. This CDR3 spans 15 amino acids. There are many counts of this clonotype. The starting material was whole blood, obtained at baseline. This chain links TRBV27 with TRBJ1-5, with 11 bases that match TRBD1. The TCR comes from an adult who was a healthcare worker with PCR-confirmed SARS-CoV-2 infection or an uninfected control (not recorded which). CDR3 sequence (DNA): TGTGCCAGCAGACGGACAGGGGGCAGCAATCAGCCCCAGCATTTT. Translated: CASRRTGGSNQPQHF.